This T cell receptor beta chain was retrieved from a study of control samples from healthy donors and cancer patients. This CDR3 has 16 amino acids. Trimming stripped 5 bases from V and 3 bases from J, with 16 bases between. The germline V gene encodes CDR1 LNHDA and CDR2 SQIVND (reference sequence). Some clones are missing from TCRdb's copy, which holds only in-frame ones; the method was immunoSEQ multiplex PCR. The sample includes around 67,000 clones, approximately 89% of them seen just once. This sequence was found in a man in his 60s with colorectal cancer. The chain couples TRBV19 to TRBJ2-2, with D perhaps TRBD2 (5 bases). The sample taken for sequencing was PBMCs. The CDR3 region is CASSSWGTGDTGELFF. CDR3 DNA sequence: TGTGCCAGTAGTTCCTGGGGAACCGGGGACACCGGGGAGCTGTTTTTT.